What follows are 14 T cell receptor beta chains derived from one specimen sequenced in a study of vaccination and CD4 T cells after COVID-19. Treatment noted: roughly 11-day PBMC culture with coronavirus spike peptide pools or control peptides (ViraFEST assay). Antigen specificity for these receptors is unknown. With the Oncomine TCR Beta short-read assay, DNA from cultured CD4+ T cells was sequenced. In TCRdb, the PCR reads were re-called with MiXCR into one record per CDR3 protein. Altogether about 20,000 distinct CDR3 sequences are present, around 38% being singletons, with the ten largest covering under 20%. The sequences come from CD4+ T cells from blood, cultured in vitro, collected before SARS-CoV-2 vaccination. These receptors were taken from a human donor who received a COVID-19 vaccine.

The sample holds a few counts of this clonotype. The gene calls are TRBV5-1 and TRBJ1-6; the match to TRBD1 covers 8 bases. This CDR3 comprises 16 residues. From germline, CDR1 is SGHRS and CDR2 YFSETQ. V shed 0 bases and J 5 bases; nucleotides not matched to a gene: 4. The CDR3 reads CASSLEPQGDNSPLHF. The CDR3, as DNA: TGCGCCAGCAGCTTGGAGCCACAGGGGGATAATTCACCCCTCCACTTT.

The table lists this clonotype with a count of one. The chain recombines TRBV27 with TRBJ2-3; TRBD2 aligns across 8 bases. The CDR3 is made up of 16 amino acids. Germline V gene lookup returns CDR1 MNHEY and CDR2 SMNVEV (reference sequence). V lost 3 bases and J lost 2; bases outside the gene matches: 7. CDR3 DNA: TGTGCCAGCAGTTTGATAACTAGCGGCTACACAGATACGCAGTATTTT. This translates into CASSLITSGYTDTQYF.

The chain recombines TRBV12-3 or TRBV12-4 with TRBJ2-1; D unclear. The CDR3 runs to 11 residues. Trimming stripped 6 bases from V and 8 bases from J, with 8 bases between. DNA for the CDR3: TGTGCCAGCAGCGCCATCGATGAGCAGTTCTTC. Its protein product is CASSAIDEQFF.

This chain uses TRBV28 with TRBJ1-2; tentative D call: TRBD1 (5 bases). The CDR3 covers 14 residues. Trimming cost V 1 base and J 4 bases, with 10 bases left between them. Germline V gene data show CDR1 as MDHEN and CDR2 as SYDVKM. This CDR3 reads CASSLSSGVYGYTF. The CDR3 DNA follows: TGTGCCAGCAGTTTATCTTCGGGGGTCTATGGCTACACCTTC.

This clonotype was counted only a few times. This chain links TRBV7-6 with TRBJ1-3, with 7 positions matching TRBD1. The J segment lost 7 bases and the V segment lost 5 bases, leaving 5 bases of the junction unmatched. Per the germline V gene, CDR1 is SGHVS and CDR2 is FNYEAQ. The CDR3 runs to 13 residues. DNA for the CDR3: TGTGCCAGCAGCCAAGACAGGGTGAACACCATATATTTT. Amino acids: CASSQDRVNTIYF.

This clonotype has a handful of counts. The chain uses TRBV7-7 and TRBJ2-5; D remains ambiguous. The CDR3 totals 14 residues. Trimming removed 0 bases from V and 6 bases from J, with 11 bases in between. The germline V gene encodes CDR1 SSHAT and CDR2 FNYEAQ (reference sequence). The CDR3 loop is CASSLAGQLKTQYF. The CDR3 DNA reads as TGTGCCAGCAGCTTAGCTGGGCAGCTTAAGACCCAGTACTTC.

This chain connects TRBV20-1 to TRBJ2-3, with 10 bases matching TRBD2. The junction had 8 bases not matched to a gene; V was cut back by 4 bases and J by 1 base. The length of the CDR3 is 16 residues. Germline V gives CDR1 DFQATT, CDR2 SNEGSKA (reference sequence). The CDR3 spells CSATSGGFYGTDTQYF. The CDR3 DNA reads TGCAGTGCTACTAGCGGGGGCTTCTATGGCACAGATACGCAGTATTTT.

The CDR3 region has the DNA TGTGCCAGCAGTTTATATAAGGTTGCGGGGAGCTCCTATAATTCACCCCTCCACTTT. This sequence encodes CASSLYKVAGSSYNSPLHF. The chain joins TRBV27 to TRBJ1-6; D not resolved. The germline V and J ends were trimmed by 1 base and 0 bases, with 16 bases remaining between them. Per the germline V gene, CDR1 is MNHEY and CDR2 is SMNVEV (reference sequence). CDR3 size: 19 residues.

In this sample, this clonotype turned up a few times. The V call is TRBV30, the J call TRBJ1-5; possibly TRBD1 for D (5 bases). Trimming shortened V by 1 base and J by 7 bases, and 11 bases separated the two germline ends. The CDR3 sequence is 13 residues long. CDR1 and CDR2 from the germline V gene are GTSNPN and SVGIG (reference sequence). CDR3 nucleotides: TGTGCCTGGAGTGGCTGGGGGGACCAGCCCCAGCATTTT. Translating it yields CAWSGWGDQPQHF.

This sequence joins TRBV10-1 and TRBJ1-3; D gene unclear. This CDR3 has 13 residues. Trimming took off 5 bases at V and 2 bases at J, with 7 bases between the two ends. Germline lookup yields CDR1 WNHNN and CDR2 SYGVQD (reference sequence). In DNA form, the CDR3 reads TGCGCCAGCAGTTCAGCGACTGGAAACACCATATATTTT. This translates into CASSSATGNTIYF.

This clonotype was seen only a few times. The V call is TRBV6-1, the J call TRBJ2-3, with 13 positions matching TRBD2. This CDR3 spans 16 amino acids. The germline gives CDR1 MNHNS, CDR2 SASEGT. Trimming at V came to 1 base and at J to 4 bases, leaving 2 bases not matched to a gene. Here the CDR3 reads CASSEVGLAGADTQYF. CDR3 nucleotides: TGTGCCAGCAGTGAAGTCGGACTAGCGGGGGCAGATACGCAGTATTTT.

J is TRBJ2-7 and V is TRBV24-1; maybe TRBD2 (6 bases). The ends were cut back, 4 bases at V and 3 bases at J, with 12 bases in the middle. Germline CDR1 and CDR2: KGHDR and SFDVKD. The CDR3 is made up of 14 amino acids. CDR3 nucleotides: TGTGCCACCAGTGACCCGACTAGAGGCTACGAGCAGTACTTC. This translates into CATSDPTRGYEQYF.

The chain has TRBV6-1 and TRBJ2-1, with 8 bases matching TRBD1. With 6 bases clipped from V and 1 base from J, the junction kept 8 bases outside the gene matches. Germline V gene data show CDR1 as MNHNS and CDR2 as SASEGT. The CDR3 is 16 amino acids. DNA for the CDR3: TGTGCCAGCAGAGTGTCCGGGACAGGTTCCTACAATGAGCAGTTCTTC. Translated: CASRVSGTGSYNEQFF.

The chain combines TRBV12-3 or TRBV12-4 with TRBJ2-5; 7 bases align to TRBD1. V lost 5 bases to trimming and J lost 2 bases; unmatched junction nucleotides: 2. CDR3 length: 13 residues. The CDR3, as DNA: TGTGCCAGCAGTGGACAGGAACAAGAGACCCAGTACTTC. It yields the protein CASSGQEQETQYF.